The T cell receptor (beta chain) described here comes from a study of beta chain features in type 1 diabetes. Study-wide results and limits: Shorter TCRB CDR3s, moderately but significantly so, were found in Type 1 diabetes patients in all four CD4+ subsets. Type 1 diabetes patients had fewer VDJ junction insertions and more deletions.

Expressed TCRB transcripts got sequenced, as all isolated RNA was reverse transcribed. Naive, central memory and regulatory T cell samples averaged around 3.9 million immunoSEQ reads each. Sequencing used immunoSEQ multiplex PCR; TCRdb keeps in-frame clones, though not all of them. There are around 500,000 clones in the sample; roughly 10% occur only once, and 0.04% to 0.05% lies in the top ten. This clone was recorded a few times. What it binds is not known. The V gene end was trimmed by 0 bases and the J gene end by 5 bases; junction bases not matched to a gene: 2. Germline assignment: CDR1 MNHEY and CDR2 SVGAGI. The CDR3 extends over 15 amino acids. One heparinised draw of blood, averaging about 110 mL, came from each donor.

The sequenced material came from naive CD4+ T cells from blood. This sequence was found in a woman younger than 30 in good health. The chain joins TRBV6-5 to TRBJ2-1, with TRBD1 matching over 9 bases. CDR3 loop: CASSYSGTGHNEQFF. DNA of the CDR3: TGTGCCAGCAGTTACTCCGGGACAGGGCACAATGAGCAGTTCTTC.